A single sample gave rise to the 23 T cell receptor beta chains below, sequenced in a study of cytomegalovirus exposure and HLA in healthy donors. Using immunoSEQ multiplex PCR, the repertoire was profiled, and TCRdb retains in-frame clones only, with some absent. The repertoire has roughly 280,000 clones, 80% to 90% of them found once; the top ten carry over 0.95%. Sequencing was done on a sample of PBMCs. The receptors shown here come from a young woman in good health and CMV-seronegative.

J is TRBJ1-5 and V is TRBV6-1; the D is unclear. CDR1 and CDR2 (germline): MNHNS, SASEGT. V lost 6 bases, J lost 6 bases, and 12 bases lay in between. CDR3 size: 13 residues. CDR3 protein: CASSPKESQPQHF. CDR3 nucleotide sequence: TGTGCCAGCAGCCCTAAGGAGAGTCAGCCCCAGCATTTT.

The rearrangement joins TRBV28 to TRBJ2-7; D is unresolved. Trimming shortened V by 5 bases and J by 3 bases, and 17 bases separated the two germline ends. The CDR3 extends over 15 amino acids. Germline CDR1 MDHEN, CDR2 SYDVKM. Here the CDR3 reads CASSPGGLDVYEQYF. DNA for the CDR3: TGTGCCAGCAGTCCCGGCGGCTTAGATGTCTACGAGCAGTACTTC. The variable domain in full, completed from reference TRBV28 and TRBJ2-7, reads DVKVTQSSRYLVKRTGEKVFLECVQDMDHENMFWYRQDPGLGLRLIYFSYDVKMKEKGDIPEGYSVSREKKERFSLILESASTNQTSMYLCASSPGGLDVYEQYFGPGTRLTVT.

CDR3 amino acids: CAWRSLAGLEQFF. CDR3 DNA: TGTGCCTGGAGATCACTAGCGGGGCTAGAGCAGTTCTTC. V is TRBV30 and J is TRBJ2-1, with 10 bases identical to TRBD2. J was trimmed by 10 bases and V by 3 bases; bases with no gene match: 6. This CDR3 is built from 13 residues. Germline V gives CDR1 GTSNPN, CDR2 SVGIG (reference sequence). The full variable domain, with the rest looked up from reference TRBV30 and TRBJ2-1, is SQTIHQWPATLVQPVGSPLSLECTVEGTSNPNLYWYRQAAGRGLQLLFYSVGIGQISSEVPQNLSASRPQDRQFILSSKKLLLSDSGFYLCAWRSLAGLEQFFGPGTRLTVL.

The chain recombines TRBV6-5 with TRBJ2-7; 7 positions agree with TRBD2. This CDR3 contains 15 residues. From germline, CDR1 is MNHEY and CDR2 SVGAGI. V shed 1 base, J shed 4 bases, and the junction held 7 bases outside the gene matches. The CDR3 sequence is CASSYLGGGGYEQYF. The CDR3 DNA follows: TGTGCCAGCAGTTACTTGGGGGGGGGAGGTTACGAGCAGTACTTC.

J is TRBJ1-1 and V is TRBV5-1; TRBD1 matches at 7 bases. Germline-derived CDR1 and CDR2 are SGHRS and YFSETQ. Germline trimming cut 4 bases from V and 1 base from J; bases unmatched to any gene: 7. The CDR3 consists of 15 residues. In nucleotides, the CDR3 is TGCGCCAGCAGCGGATTGGGGACAGCGAACACTGAAGCTTTCTTT. This codes for CASSGLGTANTEAFF.

The chain joins TRBV19 to TRBJ1-1, with TRBD1 matching over 7 bases. CDR1 and CDR2 (germline): LNHDA, SQIVND (reference sequence). The ends lost 8 bases at V and 7 bases at J; junction bases unmatched: 13. The CDR3 is 14 amino acids. CDR3 sequence: CASLFRHQGDEAFF. CDR3 DNA: TGTGCCAGTCTTTTCCGCCATCAGGGGGATGAAGCTTTCTTT. Full variable domain (outside the CDR3, taken from reference TRBV19 and TRBJ1-1): DGGITQSPKYLFRKEGQNVTLSCEQNLNHDAMYWYRQDPGQGLRLIYYSQIVNDFQKGDIAEGYSVSREKKESFPLTVTSAQKNPTAFYLCASLFRHQGDEAFFGQGTRLTVV.

V and J are TRBV2 and TRBJ2-7; 9 bases align to TRBD1. The germline CDR1 and CDR2 sequences are SNHLY and FYNNEI. The CDR3 has 15 residues. Unmatched junction bases numbered 10, after V lost 7 bases and J lost 3 bases. CDR3 protein: CASNRPGQGHYEQYF. Written as DNA, the CDR3 is TGTGCCAGCAACCGACCGGGACAGGGCCACTACGAGCAGTACTTC.

This clone was counted ten times or more. The chain combines TRBV7-9 with TRBJ1-6; D call uncertain. V shed 1 base and J shed 4 bases, with 5 bases lying between them. CDR1 SEHNR and CDR2 FQNEAQ come from the germline V gene (reference sequence). The CDR3 has 14 residues. The CDR3 DNA sequence: TGTGCCAGCAGCTTAGAACAGTATAATTCACCCCTCCACTTT. Residues: CASSLEQYNSPLHF.

CDR3 sequence (DNA): TGTGCCAGCAGTTACTCGAAGGGGGCCCACGAGCAGTACTTC. Protein product: CASSYSKGAHEQYF. The chain uses TRBV6-5 and TRBJ2-7, with TRBD1 matching over 7 bases. The CDR3 is 14 amino acids. Per the germline V gene, CDR1 is MNHEY and CDR2 is SVGAGI. V trimming: 0 bases; J trimming: 5 bases; junction bases outside the gene matches: 4.

The chain carries TRBV11-3 and TRBJ2-1; D perhaps matches TRBD2 (6 bases). This CDR3 has 15 amino acids. Per germline, CDR1 SGHNT and CDR2 YENEEA. Trimming left V 2 bases short and J 4 bases short, with 12 bases between. The CDR3 DNA reads TGTGCCAGCAGCTTACGGAGGGCCGGGTACAATGAGCAGTTCTTC. Its protein product is CASSLRRAGYNEQFF.

V is TRBV30 and J is TRBJ2-7; a possible D gene is TRBD1 (6 bases). CDR1 is GTSNPN, CDR2 SVGIG, per germline (reference sequence). The CDR3 is 13 amino acids. V lost 3 bases, J lost 3 bases, and 12 bases lay in between. The CDR3: CAWSADSNYEQYF. The CDR3 nucleotides are TGTGCCTGGAGCGCGGACAGCAACTACGAGCAGTACTTC. Drawing the rest from reference TRBV30 and TRBJ2-7, the complete variable domain is SQTIHQWPATLVQPVGSPLSLECTVEGTSNPNLYWYRQAAGRGLQLLFYSVGIGQISSEVPQNLSASRPQDRQFILSSKKLLLSDSGFYLCAWSADSNYEQYFGPGTRLTVT.

This clone is labeled medium-sized. This chain uses TRBV11-3 with TRBJ2-2; the D gene is possibly TRBD2 (6 bases). Germline-derived CDR1 and CDR2 are SGHNT and YENEEA. The V gene lost 3 bases and the J gene lost 3 bases, with 8 bases spanning the gap. This CDR3 is built from 14 residues. In nucleotides, the CDR3 is TGTGCCAGCAGCTTGGGGGACTACACCGGGGAGCTGTTTTTT. As protein: CASSLGDYTGELFF.

CDR3 DNA: TGTGCCAGCAGTTACCTGCGGGATACCTACGAGCAGTACTTC. It is translated as CASSYLRDTYEQYF. This chain uses TRBV6-5 with TRBJ2-7; D is possibly TRBD2 (6 bases). There are 14 residues in the CDR3. Trimming took 2 bases from V and 2 from J, leaving 10 bases between them. Germline loops: CDR1 MNHEY, CDR2 SVGAGI.

The rearrangement uses TRBV5-1 and TRBJ1-1; D is ambiguous. This CDR3 is 16 amino acids long. Trimming pared 2 bases from V and 1 base from J, leaving 15 bases between. Germline V gives CDR1 SGHRS, CDR2 YFSETQ. In nucleotides, the CDR3 is TGCGCCAGCAGCTTAGAGGGTCTGACGGGGAACACTGAAGCTTTCTTT. It translates to CASSLEGLTGNTEAFF. The full variable domain, completed using reference TRBV5-1 and TRBJ1-1, is KAGVTQTPRYLIKTRGQQVTLSCSPISGHRSVSWYQQTPGQGLQFLFEYFSETQRNKGNFPGRFSGRQFSNSRSEMNVSTLELGDSALYLCASSLEGLTGNTEAFFGQGTRLTVV.

The chain's CDR3 is CASSPGTGVGQPQHF. The CDR3 DNA sequence: TGTGCCAGCTCACCAGGGACAGGGGTAGGTCAGCCCCAGCATTTT. This chain uses TRBV18 with TRBJ1-5; 10 nucleotides align to TRBD1. J lost 6 bases, V lost 2 bases, and 4 bases had no gene match. Germline lookup yields CDR1 KGHSH and CDR2 LQKENI. CDR3 size: 15 residues.

This chain joins TRBV9 and TRBJ2-7, with a possible D match to TRBD2 (7 bases). Germline V gene data show CDR1 as SGDLS and CDR2 as YYNGEE. The CDR3 runs to 14 residues. V gave up 4 bases and J gave up 5 bases, with 16 bases separating them. DNA of the CDR3: TGTGCCAGCAGCCCCCTGGGGGGGGCCCACGAGCAGTACTTC. It yields the protein CASSPLGGAHEQYF.

The gene calls are TRBV2 and TRBJ2-7; D might be TRBD2 (6 bases). Trimming pared 3 bases from V and 2 bases from J, leaving 14 bases between. Per germline, CDR1 SNHLY and CDR2 FYNNEI. The CDR3 sequence is 15 residues long. CDR3 amino acids: CASSDYPGAPYEQYF. The CDR3 coding sequence is TGTGCCAGCAGTGACTACCCGGGAGCGCCCTACGAGCAGTACTTC.

This clone was observed a handful of times. The chain carries TRBV7-6 and TRBJ1-1; D might be TRBD1 (6 bases). Trimming pared 2 bases from V and 3 bases from J, leaving 10 bases between. This CDR3 is built from 14 residues. Germline CDR1 is SGHVS and CDR2 is FNYEAQ. CDR3: CASSLRQADTEAFF. The CDR3 bases are TGTGCCAGCAGCTTAAGACAGGCAGACACTGAAGCTTTCTTT.

The table lists this clone with a count of one. The DNA for the CDR3 is TGTGCCAGCAGCGGAACAGGGGGGCGGGAGACCCAGTACTTC. This gives the protein CASSGTGGRETQYF. The V call is TRBV7-6, the J call TRBJ2-5; 8 positions agree with TRBD1. Per the germline V gene, CDR1 is SGHVS and CDR2 is FNYEAQ. CDR3 length: 14 residues. V shed 5 bases, J shed 5 bases, and the junction held 7 bases outside the gene matches.

The chain joins TRBV7-3 to TRBJ2-5; 9 positions agree with TRBD2. CDR3 length equals 15 residues. V lost 3 bases to trimming and J lost 3 bases; unmatched junction nucleotides: 5. Germline CDR1 is SGHTA and CDR2 is FQGTGA. CDR3 protein: CASSFSSGGKETQYF. The CDR3 bases are TGTGCCAGCAGCTTCAGTAGCGGGGGAAAAGAGACCCAGTACTTC. The full variable domain, its missing parts supplied by reference TRBV7-3 and TRBJ2-5, is GAGVSQTPSNKVTEKGKYVELRCDPISGHTALYWYRQSLGQGPEFLIYFQGTGAADDSGLPNDRFFAVRPEGSVSTLKIQRTERGDSAVYLCASSFSSGGKETQYFGPGTRLLVL.

This chain joins TRBV7-9 and TRBJ1-4, with D unresolved. Germline assignment: CDR1 SEHNR and CDR2 FQNEAQ (reference sequence). This CDR3 is 14 amino acids long. V lost 2 bases and J lost 8, with 12 bases in between. The CDR3 sequence: CASSLPGDREKLFF. CDR3 nucleotide sequence: TGTGCCAGCAGCTTACCCGGGGATCGGGAAAAACTGTTTTTT.

V is TRBV6-5 and J is TRBJ2-1, with D hard to call. In germline, CDR1 is MNHEY, CDR2 SVGAGI. The CDR3 contains 14 residues. Trimming cost V 2 bases and J 0 bases, with 5 bases left between them. The CDR3: CASSYGGSYNEQFF. The DNA for the CDR3 is TGTGCCAGCAGTTACGGCGGCTCCTACAATGAGCAGTTCTTC.

This chain joins TRBV30 and TRBJ1-5; tentative D call: TRBD1 (5 bases). V dropped 1 base and J dropped 0 bases, with 7 bases sitting between them. CDR3 size: 14 residues. Per germline, CDR1 GTSNPN and CDR2 SVGIG (reference sequence). This CDR3 reads CAWSGGGSNQPQHF. As DNA, the CDR3 is TGTGCCTGGAGTGGGGGGGGTAGCAATCAGCCCCAGCATTTT.